This TCR beta chain is drawn from a study of blood T cell repertoires in COVID-19 (dated by TCRdb to 2018 to 2021). In the study overall: Recovered participants in ImmuneRACE Cohort 3 were defined by two consecutive negative NP/OP PCR tests, clearance by a healthcare professional, or resolution of symptoms. Collaborator samples came from the United States, Italy and Spain and covered acute and convalescent phases of COVID-19. The prospective study material was composed of cDNA or gDNA derived from T cells, B-cell-depleted T cells, or PBMCs. Subjects who had been exposed to COVID-19, were actively infected with it, or had recovered from it provided the deeply sampled blood TCRbeta repertoires that made up the dataset. The repertoires were released in a freely available public database intended as a resource for research on the immune response to SARS-CoV-2. Samples were obtained from the ongoing ImmuneRACE study (first 160 participants) and from approximately 1,200 subjects provided by 6 global collaborators. Nearly every sample came with metadata listing a de-identified subject ID, COVID-19 status, age in years and sex. Where available, HLA class I and class II types were obtained from metadata supplied by the sample provider rather than from assay-based typing. Results and caveats for the whole study, not just this receptor: How much clinical and demographic metadata was included differed by source and by participant, and the metadata was provided uncurated.

This clone has a single count. The antigen it recognizes is unknown. Base-call qualities are not available, and no considerably larger clone is one nucleotide away. Enrolling through a virtual design, the prospective study's participants ranged in age from roughly 18 to 90 years and lived across some 22 United States geographic areas. In the prospective study, cohorts were assigned on the basis of participant-reported clinical history obtained from a screening survey and a study questionnaire. In the prospective study, whole blood, serum and a nasopharyngeal or oropharyngeal swab were collected from each participant by mobile phlebotomists. Participants in the prospective study had the option to provide additional blood draws and questionnaires over a 2-month period. Blood samples from the prospective study were shipped frozen or at room temperature prior to DNA extraction. The immunoSEQ Assay, a bias-controlled multiplex PCR, was used to amplify TCRbeta CDR3 regions from genomic DNA. Processing in the source paper ran as follows. Within the assay, amplification of reference gene primers was used to estimate how many nucleated cells each sample contained. To quantify the absolute abundance of each unique TCRbeta CDR3 rearrangement, sequence reads were collapsed and filtered. For each sample, productive Simpson clonality was calculated by taking the square root of Simpson's diversity index across productive rearrangements. What TCRdb holds here is the immuneACCESS table cut down to in-frame rearrangements. Part of the clones is not present; checked against another copy, under half of the missing clones reflect an unresolved V gene, and the others are unexplained. V, J and clone size derive from that table, while D and trimming were established from the DNA sequence. Within this sample are 350,000 to 400,000 clones, with more than 70% of them counted one time only. Jointly, the top ten make up approximately 1.8% of the sample.

Sequences MNHEY (CDR1) and SMNVEV (CDR2) are obtained from the germline V gene (reference sequence). Counted from cysteine to phenylalanine, this CDR3 has 19 amino acids. Only the CDR3 portion is preserved as DNA: 57 bases, with reading frame beginning at the first base. Relative to germline, V is missing 4 bases and J is missing 0 bases, with 8 bases of the junction outside any gene match. This TCR came from a middle-aged man in a cohort exposed to, infected with or recovered from COVID-19 (not recorded which). The chain is made from TRBV27 and TRBJ2-1; 14 bases in the junction line up with TRBD2. The sample taken for sequencing was PBMCs or T cells enriched from blood (not recorded which). The nucleotides are TGTGCCAGCAGTTCTCGGACTAGCGGGAGGACGAGCTCCTACAATGAGCAGTTCTTC. Its protein product is CASSSRTSGRTSSYNEQFF.